This TCR beta chain was captured in a study of blood T cell repertoires in COVID-19. The overall study: Some COVID-19 samples were acute and others convalescent; all came from the United States, Italy and Spain. Sources were T cells, B-cell-depleted T cells, or PBMCs; the material itself was cDNA or gDNA.

This clone appeared a few times. Methods used by the authors: Reference gene primer amplification yielded estimated nucleated cell counts. Generated by immunoSEQ multiplex PCR, the TCRdb table keeps only in-frame clones and is missing some. Clone size and the V and J calls come from that table; the DNA yielded D and trimming. The sample lists roughly 97,000 clones, about 80% occurring once. The V and J ends lost 5 bases and 6 bases respectively, with 22 bases between them. The CDR3 contains 16 residues. Germline lookup yields CDR1 SGHTA and CDR2 FQGNSA. Sequencing was performed on peripheral blood. This sequence was found in a man between 65 and 79 years old with acute or convalescent COVID-19. This rearrangement joins TRBV7-2 to TRBJ1-1; tentative D call: TRBD1 (6 bases). The CDR3 nucleotides read TGTGCCAGCAGCCCTACAGGGCGGTCAGTTTCCTCTGAAGCTTTCTTT. Its protein is CASSPTGRSVSSEAFF.